Listed here are 7 T cell receptor beta chains from one sample, sequenced in a study of T cells in women clearing cervical HPV infection (dated by TCRdb to the late 2010s). Libraries were made using the immunoSEQ multiplex PCR assay. What TCRdb holds here is the immuneACCESS table cut down to in-frame rearrangements. Part of the clones is not present; checked against another copy, under half of the missing clones reflect an unresolved V gene, and the others are unexplained. In this sample's table one finds fewer than 25,000 clones. Under 6.5% of the sample is taken by the ten largest. Specimen: blood buffy coat. The source of these receptors is a woman aged 18 to 75 with a cervical HPV16 infection that either progressed to CIN3+ or cleared (not recorded which).

Here the CDR3 reads CSARDHSYSSYEQYF. CDR3 DNA, as far as it was read: TGCAGTGCTAGAGATCATTCTTATAGCTCCTACGAG. The chain uses TRBV20-1 and TRBJ2-7; D is unclear. The CDR3 extends 3 residues past the end of the read, so its final part is completed from the germline J gene. The ends were cut back, 0 bases at V and 0 bases at J, with 12 bases in the middle. The CDR3 runs 15 residues. Germline assignment: CDR1 DFQATT and CDR2 SNEGSKA (reference sequence).

Comment on this clone: Read sequence stops 3 residues before the CDR3 end, and the germline J gene provides the missing end. The rearrangement uses TRBV19 and TRBJ1-1, with 9 bases that match TRBD1. Trimming removed 11 bases from V and 0 bases from J; junction bases left unmatched: 19. CDR1 is LNHDA, CDR2 SQIVND, per germline (reference sequence). This CDR3 comprises 18 residues. The CDR3 bases that were read are TGTGCCTGCACACCGGGGGACAGGGAAGTCGGAATGAACACTGAA. It yields the protein CACTPGDREVGMNTE. The whole CDR3 protein is CACTPGDREVGMNTEAFF. Full variable domain (outside the CDR3, taken from reference TRBV19 and TRBJ1-1): DGGITQSPKYLFRKEGQNVTLSCEQNLNHDAMYWYRQDPGQGLRLIYYSQIVNDFQKGDIAEGYSVSREKKESFPLTVTSAQKNPTAFYLCACTPGDREVGMNTEAFFGQGTRLTVV.

Note on this clone: The read gets to within 3 residues of the CDR3 end, and the germline J gene fills in the rest. The genes are TRBV6-4 and TRBJ2-3, with 7 bases lining up with TRBD2. This CDR3 comprises 15 residues. Germline assignment: CDR1 MRHNA and CDR2 SNTAGT. Germline trimming cut 3 bases from V and 0 bases from J; bases unmatched to any gene: 3. This CDR3 reads CASSEISGSTDTQYF. CDR3 bases read: TGTGCCAGCAGTGAAATTAGCGGGAGCACAGATACG.

Regarding this clone: With the read ending 3 residues before the CDR3 end, the germline J gene is used to fill in that end. The chain joins TRBV5-1 to TRBJ2-2; perhaps TRBD1 as D (5 bases). The germline CDR1 and CDR2 sequences are SGHRS and YFSETQ. The CDR3 totals 14 residues. The CDR3 loop reads CASSRAGHNSPLFF. The CDR3 bases that were read are TGCGCCAGCTCCCGGGCAGGACATAATTCACCG.

To note about this clone: The read terminates 3 residues before the CDR3 end, so the remaining end is supplied by the germline J gene. This same CDR3 is encoded by further DNA sequences in the sample. The chain is built from TRBV30 and TRBJ1-3, with D tentatively TRBD1 (5 bases). This CDR3 region has 13 residues. Germline V CDR1 and CDR2: GTSNPN, SVGIG (reference sequence). The CDR3 region is CAWSVSPWGTIYF. Incomplete CDR3 DNA: TGTGCCTGGAGTGTTTCCCCTTGGGGCACG.

Comments on this clone: The read finishes 3 residues shy of the CDR3 end, and the germline J gene is used to complete it. The chain carries TRBV20-1 and TRBJ1-2, with 7 bases fitting TRBD1. V was clipped by 3 bases and J by 5 bases; unmatched bases: 3. Germline values: CDR1 DFQATT, CDR2 SNEGSKA (reference sequence). The CDR3 has 12 residues. The covered CDR3 bases are TGCAGTGCTAGTGGACAGGTGTATGGC. Protein sequence: CSASGQVYG. The entire CDR3 is CSASGQVYGYTF.

As to this clone: The read comes to an end 3 residues before the CDR3 does, leaving the germline J gene to fill in the end. This chain links TRBV5-1 with TRBJ1-4; TRBD1 aligns across 9 bases. The germline V gene encodes CDR1 SGHRS and CDR2 YFSETQ. This CDR3 is built from 17 residues. The V gene end was trimmed by 4 bases and the J gene end by 2 bases; junction bases not matched to a gene: 9. The DNA read from the CDR3 is TGCGCCAGCAGCCCAATCACCGGGACAGGGACTAATGAAAAA. Its protein product is CASSPITGTGTNEK. The entire CDR3 reads CASSPITGTGTNEKLFF.